Following are 27 T cell receptor beta chains from one sample sequenced in a study of OX40 agonist ivuxolimab in advanced cancers. Clones were read by immunoSEQ multiplex PCR, and TCRdb kept only the in-frame ones, dropping some. The sample lists 90,000 to 100,000 clones; approximately 91% were seen once. The source material was CD4+ or CD8+ T cells sorted from blood, sampled in a trial of the OX40 agonist ivuxolimab. Receptor source: an adult with an advanced solid tumor such as melanoma, head and neck, liver or kidney cancer.

The chain combines TRBV5-1 with TRBJ2-2, with 7 positions matching TRBD2. This CDR3 contains 16 residues. V was pared by 2 bases and J by 2 bases, with 6 bases of the junction left unmatched. Germline CDR1 and CDR2: SGHRS and YFSETQ. The CDR3 DNA sequence: TGCGCCAGCAGCTTTCTAGCGGACCTAAACACCGGGGAGCTGTTTTTT. This encodes CASSFLADLNTGELFF.

The chain combines TRBV5-1 with TRBJ2-5; 9 nucleotides match TRBD1. This CDR3 is built from 15 residues. From germline, CDR1 is SGHRS and CDR2 YFSETQ. V dropped 4 bases and J dropped 4; count of bases not matched to a gene: 8. The CDR3 nucleotides read TGCGCCAGCAGCCCCACCGGGACAGGGAGAGAGACCCAGTACTTC. Protein sequence: CASSPTGTGRETQYF.

The gene calls are TRBV9 and TRBJ2-3, with 10 nucleotides matching TRBD2. Per germline, CDR1 SGDLS and CDR2 YYNGEE. This CDR3 is built from 16 residues. The V gene end was trimmed by 0 bases and the J gene end by 2 bases; junction bases not matched to a gene: 3. The CDR3 protein is CASSVALAGNTDTQYF. The DNA of the CDR3 is TGTGCCAGCAGCGTAGCACTAGCGGGAAACACAGATACGCAGTATTTT.

This chain uses TRBV18 with TRBJ1-5; 10 bases match TRBD1. The CDR3 extends over 14 amino acids. Germline CDR1 is KGHSH and CDR2 is LQKENI. Unmatched junction bases numbered 3, after V lost 3 bases and J lost 7 bases. Written as DNA, the CDR3 is TGTGCCAGCTCACCCGGACAGGGGGGACAGCCCCAGCATTTT. Translating it yields CASSPGQGGQPQHF.

This clone was seen a few times. The chain links TRBV11-2 to TRBJ1-1; D gene uncertain. The CDR3 length is 14 residues. CDR1 SGHAT and CDR2 FQNNGV come from the germline V gene. The V and J ends lost 5 bases and 2 bases respectively, with 12 bases between them. The CDR3 DNA is TGTGCCAGCAGCGCCTTGGACGGTAACACTGAAGCTTTCTTT. Translating gives CASSALDGNTEAFF.

CDR3 loop: CASSFEWTGREAFF. The CDR3 nucleotides are TGTGCCAGCAGCTTCGAATGGACAGGGAGGGAGGCTTTCTTT. The chain joins TRBV7-2 to TRBJ1-1; 8 bases map to TRBD1. V lost 3 bases to trimming and J lost 11 bases; unmatched junction nucleotides: 11. This CDR3 comprises 14 residues. The germline CDR1 and CDR2 sequences are SGHTA and FQGNSA.

This clone has a handful of counts. The genes are TRBV28 and TRBJ1-5, with D maybe TRBD1 (6 bases). V lost 5 bases, J lost 7 bases, and 18 bases lay in between. CDR3 length: 15 amino acids. In germline, CDR1 is MDHEN, CDR2 SYDVKM. The CDR3 loop is CASSIVSGDGQPQHF. CDR3 coding DNA: TGTGCCAGCAGTATTGTTTCAGGGGATGGACAGCCCCAGCATTTT.

This chain links TRBV5-4 with TRBJ2-2, with D unclear. CDR1 is SGHNT, CDR2 YYREEE, per germline (reference sequence). CDR3 length: 14 residues. Between the trimmed V and J ends, which lost 0 bases and 0 bases, there was a span of 3 bases. CDR3 sequence (DNA): TGTGCCAGCAGCTTGGACCCGAACACCGGGGAGCTGTTTTTT. Amino acid sequence: CASSLDPNTGELFF.

The rearrangement uses TRBV7-6 and TRBJ2-1, with no clear D. Germline assignment: CDR1 SGHVS and CDR2 FNYEAQ. CDR3 size: 15 residues. Trimming removed 5 bases at V and 7 bases at J, with 18 bases between. The CDR3, as DNA: TGTGCCAGCAGCCCCGGGCCCCAAATAGTGAATGAGCAGTTCTTC. It is translated as CASSPGPQIVNEQFF. Full variable domain (missing parts from reference TRBV7-6 and TRBJ2-1): GAGVSQSPRYKVTKRGQDVALRCDPISGHVSLYWYRQALGQGPEFLTYFNYEAQQDKSGLPNDRFSAERPEGSISTLTIQRTEQRDSAMYRCASSPGPQIVNEQFFGPGTRLTVL.

The rearrangement joins TRBV4-3 to TRBJ2-5, with 8 nucleotides matching TRBD1. Germline loops: CDR1 LGHNA, CDR2 YSLEER. CDR3 length equals 15 residues. Unmatched junction bases numbered 8, after V lost 1 base and J lost 7 bases. The DNA of the CDR3 is TGCGCCAGCAGCCAAGCTACAGGGGGTTTCGGGACCCAGTACTTC. Its translation: CASSQATGGFGTQYF.

The chain recombines TRBV27 with TRBJ1-1; TRBD1 matches at 8 bases. CDR3 length equals 14 residues. In germline, CDR1 is MNHEY, CDR2 SMNVEV (reference sequence). With V trimmed by 6 bases and J by 4 bases, 7 bases remained unmatched. CDR3: CASSPRGRVTEAFF. As DNA, the CDR3 is TGTGCCAGCAGCCCCAGGGGGCGCGTCACTGAAGCTTTCTTT.

This clone turned up a few times. The rearrangement uses TRBV6-5 and TRBJ2-2; D tentatively reads TRBD1 or TRBD2 (5 bases each). Trimming cost V 4 bases and J 6 bases, with 18 bases left between them. This CDR3 contains 16 residues. In germline, CDR1 is MNHEY, CDR2 SVGAGI. CDR3: CASSSTGHRGAGELFF. The CDR3 coding sequence is TGTGCCAGCAGTTCGACGGGGCATAGGGGTGCCGGGGAGCTGTTTTTT.

The chain couples TRBV27 to TRBJ1-5; D is uncertain. From germline, CDR1 is MNHEY and CDR2 SMNVEV (reference sequence). Trimming shortened V by 3 bases and J by 9 bases, and 24 bases separated the two germline ends. The CDR3 runs 17 residues. This CDR3 is CASSFLLSETRRGPQHF. CDR3 in DNA: TGTGCCAGCAGTTTTTTACTTTCGGAGACCCGGCGGGGGCCCCAGCATTTT.

The chain has TRBV6-5 and TRBJ1-5, with a tentative D call TRBD1 (6 bases). Germline loops: CDR1 MNHEY, CDR2 SVGAGI. V shed 2 bases and J shed 7 bases, with 12 bases lying between them. The CDR3 length is 14 residues. CDR3 DNA sequence: TGTGCCAGCAGTTACCACCAGGGACAACAGCCCCAGCATTTT. Protein product: CASSYHQGQQPQHF.

The rearrangement links TRBV2 to TRBJ2-1; perhaps TRBD2 as D (7 bases). CDR3 length: 14 amino acids. V gave up 4 bases and J gave up 7 bases, with 14 bases separating them. Germline V lookup: CDR1 SNHLY, CDR2 FYNNEI. CDR3 nucleotides: TGTGCCAGCAGTGCCCGGAGGGGGGGGAATGAGCAGTTCTTC. This codes for CASSARRGGNEQFF. Looking up the rest from reference TRBV2 and TRBJ2-1 gives the full variable domain: EPEVTQTPSHQVTQMGQEVILRCVPISNHLYFYWYRQILGQKVEFLVSFYNNEISEKSEIFDDQFSVERPDGSNFTLKIRSTKLEDSAMYFCASSARRGGNEQFFGPGTRLTVL.

The rearrangement joins TRBV18 to TRBJ1-2, with D possibly TRBD1 on 5 matching bases. Trimming left V 3 bases short and J 6 bases short, with 14 bases between. The CDR3 loop spans 14 amino acids. Germline-derived CDR1 and CDR2 are KGHSH and LQKENI. The CDR3 region has the DNA TGTGCCAGCTCACCTCAGTACGGGGGGGATGGCTACACCTTC. Translation gives CASSPQYGGDGYTF.

J is TRBJ1-5 and V is TRBV6-6; D is undetermined. The V and J ends lost 10 bases and 6 bases respectively, with 16 bases between them. This CDR3 has 13 amino acids. Per germline, CDR1 MNHNY and CDR2 SVGAGI (reference sequence). As DNA, the CDR3 is TGTGCCACCGGTAGCAGTGGGTCTCAGCCCCAGCATTTT. Translation gives CATGSSGSQPQHF.

This chain joins TRBV5-1 and TRBJ2-2, with D possibly being TRBD1 or TRBD2 (5 bases each). There are 14 residues in the CDR3. Trimming shortened V by 4 bases and J by 0 bases, and 7 bases separated the two germline ends. From germline, CDR1 is SGHRS and CDR2 YFSETQ. CDR3 protein: CASSGTANTGELFF. The DNA for the CDR3 is TGCGCCAGCAGCGGGACGGCGAACACCGGGGAGCTGTTTTTT.

This chain joins TRBV6-1 and TRBJ1-2, with D perhaps matching TRBD1 (5 bases). This CDR3 is 12 amino acids long. Between the trimmed V and J ends, which lost 5 bases and 4 bases, there was a span of 8 bases. From germline, CDR1 is MNHNS and CDR2 SASEGT. CDR3 coding DNA: TGTGCCAGCAGTCGGACATCCTATGGCTACACCTTC. Translation gives CASSRTSYGYTF.

The count of this clone is one. This chain uses TRBV28 with TRBJ1-1; weak D call: TRBD1 (6 bases). Germline CDR1 MDHEN, CDR2 SYDVKM. Trimming cost V 6 bases and J 6 bases, with 14 bases left between them. The CDR3 has 13 amino acids. The CDR3 loop is CASRPGHNAEAFF. CDR3 in DNA: TGTGCCAGCAGACCGGGACATAACGCTGAAGCTTTCTTT. Full variable domain (remainder filled in from reference TRBV28 and TRBJ1-1): DVKVTQSSRYLVKRTGEKVFLECVQDMDHENMFWYRQDPGLGLRLIYFSYDVKMKEKGDIPEGYSVSREKKERFSLILESASTNQTSMYLCASRPGHNAEAFFGQGTRLTVV.

In DNA, the CDR3 is TGTGCCAGCAGTTTATCGAAACTAGCGGGAACGAATGAGCAGTTCTTC. Translated, it gives CASSLSKLAGTNEQFF. V usage is TRBV27 and J usage is TRBJ2-1, with 10 positions matching TRBD2. The CDR3 runs 16 residues. V was pared by 0 bases and J by 7 bases, with 6 bases of the junction left unmatched. The germline gives CDR1 MNHEY, CDR2 SMNVEV (reference sequence).

The chain carries TRBV7-2 and TRBJ2-2; D is ambiguous. CDR1 is SGHTA and CDR2 is FQGNSA in the germline V gene. The CDR3 covers 12 residues. Trimming stripped 5 bases from V and 7 bases from J, with 8 bases between. The CDR3 sequence: CASSRTNGELFF. The CDR3 region has the DNA TGTGCCAGCAGCAGGACGAACGGGGAGCTGTTTTTT.

This rearrangement joins TRBV18 to TRBJ1-3; D gene ambiguous. Germline V gives CDR1 KGHSH, CDR2 LQKENI. This CDR3 region has 13 residues. The V gene lost 4 bases and the J gene lost 2 bases, with 6 bases spanning the gap. The CDR3: CASSLGTGNTIYF. The DNA of the CDR3 is TGTGCCAGCTCACTCGGGACTGGAAACACCATATATTTT.

This clone has only one observation. The CDR3 here is CASSSAGEYEQYF. DNA for the CDR3: TGTGCCAGCAGCTCAGCGGGAGAATACGAGCAGTACTTC. V gene TRBV7-9 combines with J gene TRBJ2-7, with TRBD2 matching 8 bases. Germline lookup yields CDR1 SEHNR and CDR2 FQNEAQ (reference sequence). CDR3 length equals 13 residues. Trimming took 4 bases from V and 4 from J; bases not matched to a gene: 3.

The V gene is TRBV2, the J gene TRBJ2-7, with a weak D call TRBD2 (6 bases). Trimming left V 7 bases short and J 2 bases short, with 18 bases between. The length of the CDR3 is 15 residues. Germline V gene lookup returns CDR1 SNHLY and CDR2 FYNNEI. The CDR3 protein is CASTRPSGRTYEQYV. Here the CDR3 DNA reads TGTGCCAGCACCCGGCCCAGCGGGCGAACCTACGAGCAGTACGTC.

In nucleotides, the CDR3 is TGTGCCAGCAGTTCCAGCGGGAGGGCCAAAATCGGGGAGCTGTTTTTT. Encoded protein: CASSSSGRAKIGELFF. The rearrangement links TRBV27 to TRBJ2-2; 10 bases are a match to TRBD2. J lost 7 bases, V lost 4 bases, and 9 bases had no gene match. Germline V gene lookup returns CDR1 MNHEY and CDR2 SMNVEV (reference sequence). The CDR3 is 16 amino acids.

On this clone itself: The sample contains more than one DNA sequence encoding this CDR3. The chain has TRBV25-1 and TRBJ2-3, with unresolved D. Germline assignment: CDR1 MGHDK and CDR2 SYGVNS. Deletions cut 8 bases from V and 6 bases from J, with 6 bases between. The CDR3 loop spans 10 amino acids. Written as DNA, the CDR3 is TGTGCCAGCGGTCGGGATACGCAGTATTTT. Translating gives CASGRDTQYF.